Sequencing of this T cell receptor beta chain was carried out in a study of naive and memory T cell subsets. General study points: Both skin biopsy types reportedly yielded TCRs, tuberculin sites far more.

This clonotype showed up many times. Its antigen is unknown. CDR3 size: 11 residues. V was clipped by 6 bases and J by 13 bases; unmatched bases: 8. Germline V gene lookup returns CDR1 SNHLY and CDR2 FYNNEI. As for treatment: skin biopsy from saline-injected control site (resident skin T cells). Reverse transcription used DNase-treated unsorted total RNA, aiming for roughly 1 to 1000 ng. TCR cDNA received a 3' ligated oligonucleotide that carried a UMI. The SP2 primer and nested alpha and beta constant region primers amplified ligated cDNA in four rounds. Alpha and beta constant region primers primed reverse transcription for blood and skin samples. TCRdb reprocessed the UMI-ligation and nested PCR reads via MiXCR and lists one record per CDR3 protein. Among roughly 2,200 distinct CDR3 sequences listed, about 4% were seen once.

The source material was skin, sampled from a saline injection site in the skin. The sequence came from an adult in good health. This chain uses TRBV2 with TRBJ2-7; 8 nucleotides line up with TRBD1. Here the CDR3 DNA reads TGTGCCAGCAGGGAAACCGGGACAGGATACTTC. This gives the protein CASRETGTGYF. The whole variable domain, filled in from reference TRBV2 and TRBJ2-7, reads EPEVTQTPSHQVTQMGQEVILRCVPISNHLYFYWYRQILGQKVEFLVSFYNNEISEKSEIFDDQFSVERPDGSNFTLKIRSTKLEDSAMYFCASRETGTGYFGPGTRLTVT.